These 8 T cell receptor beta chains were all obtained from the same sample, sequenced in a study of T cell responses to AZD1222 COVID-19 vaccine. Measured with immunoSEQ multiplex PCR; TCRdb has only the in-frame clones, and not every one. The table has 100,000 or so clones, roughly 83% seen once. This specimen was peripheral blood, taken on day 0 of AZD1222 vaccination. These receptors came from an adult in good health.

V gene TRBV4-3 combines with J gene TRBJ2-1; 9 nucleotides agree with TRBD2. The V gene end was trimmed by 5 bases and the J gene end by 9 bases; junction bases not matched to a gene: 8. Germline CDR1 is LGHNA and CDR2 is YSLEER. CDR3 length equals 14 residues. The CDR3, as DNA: TGCGCCAGCAGCGAAATCCATAGCGGGGGTGAGCAGTTCTTC. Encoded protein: CASSEIHSGGEQFF.

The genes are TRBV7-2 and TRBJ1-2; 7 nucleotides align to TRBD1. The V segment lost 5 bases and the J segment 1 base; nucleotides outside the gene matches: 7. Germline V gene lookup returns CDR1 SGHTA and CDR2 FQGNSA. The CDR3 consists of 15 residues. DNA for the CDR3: TGTGCCAGCAGCCGGGACAGTCCTTTTAACTATGGCTACACCTTC. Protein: CASSRDSPFNYGYTF. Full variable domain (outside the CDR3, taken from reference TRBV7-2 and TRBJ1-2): GAGVSQSPSNKVTEKGKDVELRCDPISGHTALYWYRQSLGQGLEFLIYFQGNSAPDKSGLPSDRFSAERTGGSVSTLTIQRTQQEDSAVYLCASSRDSPFNYGYTFGSGTRLTVV.

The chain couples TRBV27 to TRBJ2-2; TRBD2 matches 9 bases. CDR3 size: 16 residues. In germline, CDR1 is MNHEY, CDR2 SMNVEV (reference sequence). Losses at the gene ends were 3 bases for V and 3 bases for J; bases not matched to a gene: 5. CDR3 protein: CASSFARLADTGELFF. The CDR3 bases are TGTGCCAGCAGTTTCGCGCGACTAGCGGACACCGGGGAGCTGTTTTTT.

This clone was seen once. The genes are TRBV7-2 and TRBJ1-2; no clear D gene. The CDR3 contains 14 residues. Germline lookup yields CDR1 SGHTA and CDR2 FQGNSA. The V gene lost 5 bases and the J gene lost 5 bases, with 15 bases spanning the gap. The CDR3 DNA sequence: TGTGCCAGCAGCCCCTTGGGCCAAGCATATGGCTACACCTTC. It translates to CASSPLGQAYGYTF.

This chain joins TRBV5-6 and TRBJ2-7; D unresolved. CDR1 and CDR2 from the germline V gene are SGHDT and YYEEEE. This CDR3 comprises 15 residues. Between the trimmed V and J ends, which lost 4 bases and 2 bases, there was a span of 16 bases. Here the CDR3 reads CASSPRQVSAYEQYF. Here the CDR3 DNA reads TGTGCCAGCAGCCCGAGGCAGGTCTCGGCCTACGAGCAGTACTTC.

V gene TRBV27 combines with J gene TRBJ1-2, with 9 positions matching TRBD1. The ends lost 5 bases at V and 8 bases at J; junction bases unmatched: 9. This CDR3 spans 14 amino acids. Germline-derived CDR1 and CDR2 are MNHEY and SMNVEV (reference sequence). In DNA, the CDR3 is TGTGCCAGCAGTATCCGGGACAGGGTGGGAGGCTACACCTTC. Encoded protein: CASSIRDRVGGYTF.

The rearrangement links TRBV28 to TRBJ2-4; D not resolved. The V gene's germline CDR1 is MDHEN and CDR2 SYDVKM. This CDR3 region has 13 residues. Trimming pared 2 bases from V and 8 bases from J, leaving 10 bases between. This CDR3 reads CASSLDQPYIQYF. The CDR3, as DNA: TGTGCCAGCAGTTTAGATCAACCGTACATTCAGTACTTC.

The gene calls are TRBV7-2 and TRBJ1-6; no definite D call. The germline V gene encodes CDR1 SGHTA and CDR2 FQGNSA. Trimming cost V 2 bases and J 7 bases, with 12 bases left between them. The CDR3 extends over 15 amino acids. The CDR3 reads CASSLSIQTNSPLHF. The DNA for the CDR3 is TGTGCCAGCAGCTTATCTATCCAGACGAATTCACCCCTCCACTTT.